This is a list of T cell receptor beta chains from one sample in a study of cytomegalovirus exposure and HLA in healthy donors. The protocol was immunoSEQ multiplex PCR, while the TCRdb copy is restricted to in-frame clones and leaves out a portion. Of 160,000 or so clones listed, around 82% are singletons. Sequencing was done on a sample of PBMCs. The source of these receptors is a man aged 35 to 55 in good health and CMV-seronegative. Both conserved end residues are part of each CDR3. D genes are given only for firm matches. A clone size is listed for some rows: how often the clone was seen (once, few, many), or a class if it is expanded.

cdr3_length | d_call | j_call | clone_size | v_call | cdr3_nt | cdr3_aa
14 | NA | TRBJ2-7 | once | TRBV7-9 | TGTGCCAGCAGCTTGGGCAGGGGTTACTACGAGCAGTACTTC | CASSLGRGYYEQYF
18 | TRBD2 | TRBJ2-1 | once | TRBV4-3 | TGCGCCAGCAGCCAAGATACTAGCGGGAGGCCCCCCTACAATGAGCAGTTCTTC | CASSQDTSGRPPYNEQFF
16 | TRBD2 | TRBJ2-1 | NA | TRBV30 | TGTGCCTGGAGTACCAAAATAGCGGGAGGAAGAAATGAGCAGTTCTTC | CAWSTKIAGGRNEQFF
16 | TRBD1 | TRBJ1-3 | NA | TRBV10-3 | TGTGCCATCAGTTCTGCGGGACAGGCAACTGGAAACACCATATATTTT | CAISSAGQATGNTIYF
17 | TRBD1 | TRBJ1-6 | NA | TRBV7-9 | TGTGCCAGCAGCACAAGGACAGGGGAGGCCTATAATTCACCCCTCCACTTT | CASSTRTGEAYNSPLHF
15 | TRBD1 | TRBJ2-5 | NA | TRBV4-1 | TGCGCCAGCAGCCACCCAGGACAGGGGCAAGAGACCCAGTACTTC | CASSHPGQGQETQYF
17 | TRBD2 | TRBJ2-7 | NA | TRBV4-1 | TGCGCCAGCAGCCTCGCACCCACTAGCGGGAGCTCCTACGAGCAGTACTTC | CASSLAPTSGSSYEQYF
14 | NA | TRBJ2-7 | NA | TRBV2 | TGTGCCAGCAGGGAACAGGGAGGTATTCGGGAGCAGTACTTC | CASREQGGIREQYF
14 | NA | TRBJ1-5 | few | TRBV7-6 | TGTGCCAGCAGCTCTGTGGGGGGAGATCAGCCCCAGCATTTT | CASSSVGGDQPQHF
14 | NA | TRBJ1-1 | once | TRBV5-1 | TGCGCCAGCAGCTTGGTTGGCCTTAACACTGAAGCTTTCTTT | CASSLVGLNTEAFF
15 | NA | TRBJ2-3 | NA | TRBV25-1 | TGTGCCAGCAGTGAATGGGCCAGCCGCACAGATACGCAGTATTTT | CASSEWASRTDTQYF
14 | TRBD1 | TRBJ2-7 | NA | TRBV2 | TGTGCCAGCAGTGGAGGGACAGGGAACTACGAGCAGTACTTC | CASSGGTGNYEQYF
13 | NA | TRBJ2-5 | few | TRBV6-5 | TGTGCCAGCAGTCCCTCGAGATTTGAGCCCCAGTACTTC | CASSPSRFEPQYF
13 | NA | TRBJ2-7 | NA | TRBV30 | TGTGCCTGGAAGGGGATGGGCGCCTACGAGCAGTACTTC | CAWKGMGAYEQYF
13 | TRBD1 | TRBJ2-7 | few | TRBV7-2 | TGTGCCAGCAGCTTTCTACAGGGGAACGAGCAGTACTTC | CASSFLQGNEQYF
16 | TRBD2 | TRBJ2-7 | NA | TRBV7-2 | TGTGCCAGCAGCGCCACGGGGGGGCCCAGCTCCTACGAGCAGTACTTC | CASSATGGPSSYEQYF
14 | NA | TRBJ2-1 | NA | TRBV4-3 | TGCGCCAGCAGCCAAGATCGCGTGTCAGCGACGCAGTTCTTC | CASSQDRVSATQFF
13 | TRBD1 | TRBJ2-7 | NA | TRBV5-6 | TGTGCCAGCGGCGCCGGGACAGGGACCGAGCAGTACTTC | CASGAGTGTEQYF
14 | NA | TRBJ1-5 | few | TRBV19 | TGTGCCACCGCGACTCCGTTGGGCAATCAGCCCCAGCATTTT | CATATPLGNQPQHF
14 | TRBD1 | TRBJ2-7 | NA | TRBV5-1 | TGCGCCAGCAGCTTGGACAGGGGGCAACACGAGCAGTACTTC | CASSLDRGQHEQYF
15 | NA | TRBJ1-6 | NA | TRBV9 | TGTGCCAGCAGCAATTACAGGGACGCCAATTCACCCCTCCACTTT | CASSNYRDANSPLHF
12 | NA | TRBJ1-6 | NA | TRBV19 | TGTGCCAGTGCGACGGGATCTTCACCCCTCCACTTT | CASATGSSPLHF